The present T cell receptor (beta chain) was sequenced within a study of blood T cells in healthy people across ages (dated by TCRdb to between 2014 and 2017). Background on the whole study: In model experiments, template switching captured roughly one uniquely barcoded TCR beta cDNA molecule for every two T cells. To track age-related changes in TCR beta repertoire diversity, the study relied on deep sequencing normalized with unique cDNA molecular identifiers. Four age groups were formed from the donors: young (average approximately 15 years), middle-aged (approximately 40), aged (under 70) and long-lived (around 80). To avoid experimental bias, donors of different ages were spread randomly across the sequencing lanes. The study analyzed two additional independent replicas of 1 million unique cDNA reads from the same blood draw for two donors, one aged 18 to 29 and one aged 80 or older.

The library relied on 5' RACE. Data came from an Illumina HiSeq 2500. A second PCR of about 6 to 11 cycles was run with a J-beta primer mix and a sample-barcoded 5' primer. Each TCR beta cDNA molecule received a unique molecular identifier from a template-switch 5' adaptor carrying 12 random nucleotides. Each sample yielded at least 3 million CDR3-containing paired-end reads. The Mint cDNA synthesis kit, primed by a TRBC-specific oligonucleotide, was used to synthesize first-strand cDNA from all RNA. All cDNA was treated with uracil-DNA glycosylase and then went through a first 18-cycle PCR with the universal primers M1SS and BC2_uni_R. Turning to the authors' computational methods: For normalization, 1 million high-quality reads were randomly selected from each sample, with every read carrying a distinct molecular identifier. Reads with shared molecular identifiers were discarded instead of being binned into consensus sequences. MiTCR, run with a Q25 quality threshold and the strictest error-elimination algorithm, handled CDR3 identification, clonotype clustering and error correction. Lower-bound total TCR beta diversity was estimated with a nonparametric unseen species model using Euler transformation. The raw public reads went through TCRdb reprocessing: fastp at Q25, MiXCR clone calling, in-frame beta chains kept. All rows with the same CDR3 protein become a single entry with the most common DNA and genes. The V and J calls follow TCRdb's processing rather than the paper's. A total of about 1.1 million distinct CDR3 sequences appear in this sample, 30% to 40% of them only once. The ten largest clones take up over 10% of the sample.

The table lists this clonotype with many counts. It lacks a known antigen. It has no much larger one-base neighbor in the sample; base qualities were not kept. The research as a whole found: Observed TCR beta diversity correlated strongly with the percentage of naive T cells measured by flow cytometry. Because the CMV infection status of the donors was unknown, age-related changes in expanded clonotypes may potentially have been confounded. Compared with the aged group, the long-lived group had more naive CD4+ T cells, fewer expanded clones and increased TCR diversity, a pattern suggesting age selection. Total diversity estimates from one million sequenced T cells were considered lower bounds and underestimates. Because profiling used bulk unsorted PBMCs, naive and antigen-experienced compartments could not be compared conclusively. Observed TCR beta diversity per million T cells fell roughly linearly with age, and a significant reduction was already apparent by age around 40.

The donors were 40 or so Caucasian individuals from Russia, aged roughly 6 to 100 years, who were systemically healthy. About 9.1 milliliters of peripheral blood were collected from each donor into EDTA-treated Vacutainer tubes. Ficoll-Paque density-gradient centrifugation was used to isolate PBMCs, with at least 6.5 million per sample. Trizol reagent was used to extract total RNA from the PBMCs, yielding at least 5 micrograms per sample. For every donor, an aliquot of PBMCs went through flow cytometry to measure the percentages of naive CD45RAhigh/CD27high T cells. As encoded in the germline V gene, CDR1 is LGHNA while CDR2 is YSLEER. V drops 0 bases and J drops 0 bases, leaving 5 bases in between. From the cysteine through the phenylalanine, the CDR3 covers 14 amino acids. Here the CDR3 DNA is all that survives: 42 bases in frame from base 1.

The receptor's source is a man aged 18 to 35 in good health. Here the chain combines TRBV4-3 and TRBJ1-1; the D gene is not confidently resolved. Sample: blood. CDR3 reads: CASSQDLMNTEAFF. The DNA reads as follows: TGCGCCAGCAGCCAAGATTTGATGAACACTGAAGCTTTCTTT.